The 31 T cell receptor beta chains below come from one sample, sequenced in a study of blood T cell repertoires in COVID-19. Clones were sequenced by immunoSEQ multiplex PCR, and TCRdb holds only the in-frame ones, with some missing. Here the sample spans roughly 260,000 clones, 85% to 90% being singletons. The material sequenced was peripheral blood. Source of these receptors: a woman in her thirties with COVID-19, enrolled during active disease.

This chain connects TRBV7-6 to TRBJ2-5; 14 nucleotides agree with TRBD2. This CDR3 has 16 residues. CDR1 and CDR2 from the germline V gene are SGHVS and FNYEAQ. V trimming: 5 bases; J trimming: 6 bases; junction bases outside the gene matches: 8. The CDR3 loop reads CASSPGTSGSGKTQYF. CDR3 nucleotides: TGTGCCAGCAGCCCCGGGACTAGCGGGAGCGGCAAGACCCAGTACTTC.

The CDR3 region has the DNA TGCGCCAGCAGCCCTACAGGGCTACCTCCCTACGAGCAGTACTTC. Its translation is CASSPTGLPPYEQYF. The chain uses TRBV5-1 and TRBJ2-7; maybe TRBD1 (6 bases). Looked up from germline, CDR1 is SGHRS and CDR2 is YFSETQ. V lost 4 bases and J lost 2, with 16 bases in between. The CDR3 sequence is 15 residues long.

This chain uses TRBV6-5 with TRBJ2-1, with TRBD1 matching over 9 bases. CDR1 MNHEY and CDR2 SVGAGI come from the germline V gene. This CDR3 spans 15 amino acids. The V segment lost 2 bases and the J segment 5 bases; nucleotides outside the gene matches: 4. CDR3 protein: CASSYLGQGNNEQFF. The CDR3 coding sequence is TGTGCCAGCAGTTACCTGGGACAGGGCAACAATGAGCAGTTCTTC.

The genes are TRBV19 and TRBJ2-1; TRBD1 aligns across 8 bases. Germline V gene lookup returns CDR1 LNHDA and CDR2 SQIVND (reference sequence). V gave up 7 bases and J gave up 6 bases; unmatched junction bases: 11. This CDR3 is built from 15 residues. The CDR3 nucleotides read TGTGCCAGTACCGAGACAGGGGTGCCGTTCAATGAGCAGTTCTTC. Translation: CASTETGVPFNEQFF. Drawing the rest from reference TRBV19 and TRBJ2-1, the complete variable domain is DGGITQSPKYLFRKEGQNVTLSCEQNLNHDAMYWYRQDPGQGLRLIYYSQIVNDFQKGDIAEGYSVSREKKESFPLTVTSAQKNPTAFYLCASTETGVPFNEQFFGPGTRLTVL.

DNA for the CDR3: TGTGCCAGCAGCTTAGTGGGACAGGGCGGAAAGACCCAGTACTTC. This translates into CASSLVGQGGKTQYF. J is TRBJ2-5 and V is TRBV7-9, with TRBD1 matching 9 bases. The CDR3 is 15 residues long. The J segment lost 6 bases and the V segment lost 1 base, leaving 6 bases of the junction unmatched. Germline CDR1 reads SEHNR; CDR2 reads FQNEAQ (reference sequence). Full variable domain (missing parts from reference TRBV7-9 and TRBJ2-5): DTGVSQNPRHKITKRGQNVTFRCDPISEHNRLYWYRQTLGQGPEFLTYFQNEAQLEKSRLLSDRFSAERPKGSFSTLEIQRTEQGDSAMYLCASSLVGQGGKTQYFGPGTRLLVL.

This clone was detected only once. The J gene is TRBJ1-1, the V gene TRBV19; D might be TRBD1 (6 bases). Between the trimmed V and J ends, which lost 6 bases and 1 base, there was a span of 12 bases. This CDR3 is 14 amino acids long. Per germline, CDR1 LNHDA and CDR2 SQIVND (reference sequence). CDR3: CASRSGTQNTEAFF. The CDR3 DNA reads as TGTGCCAGTAGATCCGGGACACAGAACACTGAAGCTTTCTTT.

J is TRBJ2-1 and V is TRBV11-3; 16 nucleotides line up with TRBD2. The CDR3 is made up of 17 amino acids. The germline V gene encodes CDR1 SGHNT and CDR2 YENEEA. The V gene end was trimmed by 6 bases and the J gene end by 2 bases; junction bases not matched to a gene: 4. The CDR3 region has the DNA TGTGCCAGCAGTCCGGGACTAGCGGGAGGGACCTACAATGAGCAGTTCTTC. Amino acids: CASSPGLAGGTYNEQFF.

The chain combines TRBV6-2 or TRBV6-3 with TRBJ1-5; D call uncertain. The CDR3 sequence is 15 residues long. CDR1 MNHEY and CDR2 SVGEGT come from the germline V gene. Between the trimmed V and J ends, which lost 2 bases and 8 bases, there was a span of 16 bases. The CDR3 bases are TGTGCCAGCAGTTACCGAAATTTGGACGGGGAGCCCCAGCATTTT. This translates into CASSYRNLDGEPQHF.

The rearrangement joins TRBV10-3 to TRBJ2-2; weak D call: TRBD1 (6 bases). CDR1 and CDR2 (germline): ENHRY, SYGVKD. This CDR3 has 15 residues. Trimming removed 3 bases from V and 0 bases from J, with 8 bases in between. The CDR3 protein is CAISDRGSNTGELFF. Written as DNA, the CDR3 is TGTGCCATCAGTGACAGGGGCTCGAACACCGGGGAGCTGTTTTTT.

This chain links TRBV27 with TRBJ1-5; D gene uncertain. The germline V gene encodes CDR1 MNHEY and CDR2 SMNVEV (reference sequence). The CDR3 runs 13 residues. Deletions cut 8 bases from V and 6 bases from J, with 14 bases between. CDR3 bases: TGTGCCAGCGGGCCCCAAAATGGTCAGCCCCAGCATTTT. It encodes CASGPQNGQPQHF.

This sequence joins TRBV24-1 and TRBJ1-1; D remains ambiguous. Germline V gene lookup returns CDR1 KGHDR and CDR2 SFDVKD. The CDR3 loop spans 13 amino acids. The germline V and J ends were trimmed by 8 bases and 1 base, with 10 bases remaining between them. Written as DNA, the CDR3 is TGTGCCACCAAGGGAGATGGGAACACTGAAGCTTTCTTT. Protein product: CATKGDGNTEAFF.

This chain connects TRBV6-5 to TRBJ2-3; TRBD1 aligns across 9 bases. Germline CDR1 is MNHEY and CDR2 is SVGAGI. The length of the CDR3 is 14 residues. V lost 6 bases and J lost 1; bases outside the gene matches: 2. The CDR3 is CASSWTGGTDTQYF. For the CDR3, the DNA is TGTGCCAGCAGCTGGACAGGGGGCACAGATACGCAGTATTTT.

Of note for this clone: Other nucleotide sequences in the sample specify the same CDR3. The chain combines TRBV6-5 with TRBJ1-1, with TRBD1 as a possible D gene (5 bases). Germline CDR1 is MNHEY and CDR2 is SVGAGI. The length of the CDR3 is 14 residues. V shed 2 bases and J shed 0 bases, with 7 bases lying between them. As DNA, the CDR3 is TGTGCCAGCAGTTACGGGGGGGTGAACACTGAAGCTTTCTTT. Encoded protein: CASSYGGVNTEAFF.

The rearrangement uses TRBV28 and TRBJ2-1, with D perhaps TRBD1 (6 bases). Germline CDR1 and CDR2: MDHEN and SYDVKM. V dropped 3 bases and J dropped 4 bases, with 13 bases sitting between them. The CDR3 loop spans 15 amino acids. The CDR3 reads CASSFTPTGYNEQFF. CDR3 nucleotide sequence: TGTGCCAGCAGTTTTACCCCAACAGGGTACAATGAGCAGTTCTTC.

This sequence joins TRBV7-3 and TRBJ2-1, with 7 bases fitting TRBD2. The V segment lost 5 bases and the J segment 5 bases; nucleotides outside the gene matches: 6. CDR1 SGHTA and CDR2 FQGTGA come from the germline V gene. The CDR3 extends over 14 amino acids. The CDR3 sequence is CASSPGLVNNEQFF. CDR3 coding DNA: TGTGCCAGCAGCCCCGGACTAGTGAACAATGAGCAGTTCTTC.

The rearrangement uses TRBV7-6 and TRBJ2-7; no reliable D call. V dropped 1 base and J dropped 0 bases, with 22 bases sitting between them. The germline CDR1 and CDR2 sequences are SGHVS and FNYEAQ. The CDR3 loop spans 19 amino acids. CDR3 region: CASSLGEASLSSFSYEQYF. CDR3 DNA: TGTGCCAGCAGCTTAGGCGAGGCATCACTATCAAGTTTCTCCTACGAGCAGTACTTC.

This clone was seen just once. The chain carries TRBV5-1 and TRBJ2-3; 8 bases fit TRBD2. The trim removed 6 bases at V and 4 bases at J, leaving 7 bases unmatched. Germline CDR1 and CDR2: SGHRS and YFSETQ. This CDR3 has 14 residues. The CDR3 region is CASIPTSGPDTQYF. In nucleotides, the CDR3 is TGCGCCAGCATCCCCACTAGCGGTCCAGATACGCAGTATTTT.

J is TRBJ1-1 and V is TRBV6-5; D unclear. Trimming left V 0 bases short and J 0 bases short, with 8 bases between. Germline lookup yields CDR1 MNHEY and CDR2 SVGAGI. This CDR3 contains 15 residues. This CDR3 is CASSYSRVMNTEAFF. The CDR3 region has the DNA TGTGCCAGCAGTTACTCGAGGGTTATGAACACTGAAGCTTTCTTT.

V is TRBV4-1 and J is TRBJ1-3; D perhaps matches TRBD1 (6 bases). The CDR3 is 15 residues long. Germline V gene sequence: CDR1 MGHRA, CDR2 YSYEKL. The V end lost 0 bases, the J end lost 4 bases, and 10 bases lay between the germline ends. CDR3 region: CASSQDQGLGNTIYF. The CDR3 DNA sequence: TGCGCCAGCAGCCAAGATCAGGGGCTCGGAAACACCATATATTTT.

Only one count was recorded for this clone. The rearrangement joins TRBV24-1 to TRBJ1-2; 8 bases map to TRBD1. Per germline, CDR1 KGHDR and CDR2 SFDVKD. This CDR3 is built from 15 residues. Trimming took 4 bases from V and 7 from J; bases not matched to a gene: 10. CDR3: CATSDYNRGVSGYTF. The CDR3, as DNA: TGTGCCACCAGTGACTACAACAGGGGGGTTAGTGGCTACACCTTC.

The rearrangement links TRBV7-9 to TRBJ1-1; tentative D call: TRBD1 (5 bases). The germline gives CDR1 SEHNR, CDR2 FQNEAQ (reference sequence). This CDR3 comprises 13 residues. Deletions cut 0 bases from V and 11 bases from J, with 13 bases between. CDR3 nucleotide sequence: TGTGCCAGCAGCTTAGCGGAGGGGCCCGGGGCTTTCTTT. This gives the protein CASSLAEGPGAFF.

This clone was counted a few times. The same CDR3 arises from other DNA sequences in this sample as well. The chain uses TRBV5-1 and TRBJ1-1, with 9 positions matching TRBD1. Unmatched junction bases numbered 5, after V lost 4 bases and J lost 4 bases. CDR1 and CDR2 (germline): SGHRS, YFSETQ. This CDR3 has 14 amino acids. The CDR3 DNA is TGCGCCAGCAGCGACACAGGGGGCACCACTGAAGCTTTCTTT. Protein product: CASSDTGGTTEAFF.

This CDR3 reads CASSLGTSGAGEGETQYF. CDR3 coding DNA: TGTGCCAGCAGTTTGGGGACTAGCGGAGCGGGGGAGGGGGAGACCCAGTACTTC. The chain is built from TRBV28 and TRBJ2-5; 11 positions agree with TRBD2. The CDR3 loop spans 18 amino acids. After removal of 3 bases from V and 5 bases from J, the junction contained 14 bases not matched to a gene. In germline, CDR1 is MDHEN, CDR2 SYDVKM. Together with reference TRBV28 and TRBJ2-5, the CDR3 gives the full variable domain: DVKVTQSSRYLVKRTGEKVFLECVQDMDHENMFWYRQDPGLGLRLIYFSYDVKMKEKGDIPEGYSVSREKKERFSLILESASTNQTSMYLCASSLGTSGAGEGETQYFGPGTRLLVL.

The table lists this clone with a count of one. The rearrangement uses TRBV27 and TRBJ2-1, with TRBD1 matching over 8 bases. This CDR3 is built from 13 residues. The V and J ends lost 4 bases and 10 bases, in that order; junction bases with no gene match: 6. CDR1 and CDR2 (germline): MNHEY, SMNVEV (reference sequence). The CDR3: CASSWGTGEEQFF. The CDR3 nucleotides are TGTGCCAGCAGTTGGGGGACAGGTGAGGAGCAGTTCTTC.

The chain uses TRBV3-1 (or the pseudogene TRBV3-2) and TRBJ1-4, with unresolved D. Germline CDR1 reads LGHDT; CDR2 reads YNNKEL (reference sequence). Trimming shortened V by 3 bases and J by 6 bases, and 17 bases separated the two germline ends. This CDR3 spans 16 amino acids. CDR3 in DNA: TGTGCCAGCAGCCACTCGATGACAATGGACTATGAAAAACTGTTTTTT. Translated, it gives CASSHSMTMDYEKLFF.

The gene calls are TRBV5-1 and TRBJ2-7; TRBD2 aligns across 8 bases. The germline gives CDR1 SGHRS, CDR2 YFSETQ. The CDR3 has 14 amino acids. V was clipped by 5 bases and J by 2 bases; unmatched bases: 6. This CDR3 reads CASSYSGMTYEQYF. CDR3 DNA: TGCGCCAGCAGTTATAGCGGGATGACCTACGAGCAGTACTTC. Full variable domain (outside the CDR3, taken from reference TRBV5-1 and TRBJ2-7): KAGVTQTPRYLIKTRGQQVTLSCSPISGHRSVSWYQQTPGQGLQFLFEYFSETQRNKGNFPGRFSGRQFSNSRSEMNVSTLELGDSALYLCASSYSGMTYEQYFGPGTRLTVT.

In its sample, this clone was seen once. V and J are TRBV2 and TRBJ2-5; 7 nucleotides match TRBD2. The length of the CDR3 is 15 residues. CDR1 SNHLY and CDR2 FYNNEI come from the germline V gene. With V trimmed by 4 bases and J by 1 base, 6 bases remained unmatched. CDR3 DNA: TGTGCCAGCAGTGGTCCGGGGGGAGCCCAAGAGACCCAGTACTTC. Translation gives CASSGPGGAQETQYF.

The chain uses TRBV19 and TRBJ1-5; TRBD1 agrees at 8 bases. Germline V gives CDR1 LNHDA, CDR2 SQIVND (reference sequence). CDR3 length: 13 amino acids. V lost 8 bases, J lost 7 bases, and 7 bases stayed unmatched. The CDR3 DNA follows: TGTGCCAGTTCACAGGGGGTCGGGCAGCCCCAGCATTTT. It encodes CASSQGVGQPQHF.

This chain joins TRBV5-1 and TRBJ2-7; possibly TRBD2 for D (7 bases). V lost 4 bases and J 0 bases, leaving 20 bases between the germline ends. The CDR3 length is 17 residues. CDR1 and CDR2 from the germline V gene are SGHRS and YFSETQ. In DNA form, the CDR3 reads TGCGCCAGCAGCGCCCTGGGGGCGGGAGCCTCCTCCTACGAGCAGTACTTC. This encodes CASSALGAGASSYEQYF.

The chain carries TRBV28 and TRBJ2-1, with D maybe TRBD2 (6 bases). V lost 0 bases to trimming and J lost 6 bases, with 12 bases between them. The germline gives CDR1 MDHEN, CDR2 SYDVKM. The CDR3 extends over 15 amino acids. In DNA form, the CDR3 reads TGTGCCAGCAGTTTATGGCGGGAAACCGGCAATGAGCAGTTCTTC. Translation: CASSLWRETGNEQFF.

This sequence joins TRBV5-5 and TRBJ2-7, with 7 positions matching TRBD1. V was clipped by 7 bases and J by 2 bases; unmatched bases: 12. Per the germline V gene, CDR1 is SGHKS and CDR2 is YYEKEE (reference sequence). This CDR3 spans 15 amino acids. CDR3 sequence: CASFTWDSETYEQYF. CDR3 coding DNA: TGTGCCAGCTTTACCTGGGACAGCGAAACCTACGAGCAGTACTTC.